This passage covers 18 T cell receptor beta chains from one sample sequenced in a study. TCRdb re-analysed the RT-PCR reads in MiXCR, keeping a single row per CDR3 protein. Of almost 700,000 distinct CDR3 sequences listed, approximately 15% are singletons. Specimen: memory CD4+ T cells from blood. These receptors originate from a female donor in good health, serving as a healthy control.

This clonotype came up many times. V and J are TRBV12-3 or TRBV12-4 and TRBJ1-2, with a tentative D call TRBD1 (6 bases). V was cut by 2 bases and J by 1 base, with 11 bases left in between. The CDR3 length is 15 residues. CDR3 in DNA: TGTGCCAGCAGTTTACAGGACAGAGTTAACTATGGCTACACCTTC. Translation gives CASSLQDRVNYGYTF.

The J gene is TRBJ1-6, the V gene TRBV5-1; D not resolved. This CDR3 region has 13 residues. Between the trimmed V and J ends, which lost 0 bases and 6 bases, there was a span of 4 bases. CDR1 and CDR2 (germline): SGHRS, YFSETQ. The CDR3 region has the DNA TGCGCCAGCAGCTTGGATGCTAATTCACCCCTCCACTTT. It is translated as CASSLDANSPLHF.

CDR3 amino acids: CASSFDTGTDTQYF. Here the CDR3 DNA reads TGTGCCAGCAGCTTTGATACAGGCACAGATACGCAGTATTTT. The gene calls are TRBV7-8 and TRBJ2-3; D gene ambiguous. Germline V gene sequence: CDR1 SGHVS, CDR2 FQNEAQ. V was cut by 3 bases and J by 1 base, with 8 bases left in between. The CDR3 consists of 14 residues.

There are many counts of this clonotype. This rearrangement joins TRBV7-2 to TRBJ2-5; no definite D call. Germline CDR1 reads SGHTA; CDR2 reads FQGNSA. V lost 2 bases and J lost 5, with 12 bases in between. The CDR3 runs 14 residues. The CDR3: CASSLTLAGETQYF. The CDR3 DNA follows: TGTGCCAGCAGCTTAACTCTGGCTGGGGAGACCCAGTACTTC.

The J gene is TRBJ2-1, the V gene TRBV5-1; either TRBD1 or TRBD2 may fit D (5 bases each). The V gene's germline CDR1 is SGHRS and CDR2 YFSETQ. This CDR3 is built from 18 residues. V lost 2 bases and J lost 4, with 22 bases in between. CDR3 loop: CASSFGGYWSGEYNEQFF. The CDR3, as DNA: TGCGCCAGCAGCTTTGGGGGTTATTGGTCAGGTGAATACAATGAGCAGTTCTTC.

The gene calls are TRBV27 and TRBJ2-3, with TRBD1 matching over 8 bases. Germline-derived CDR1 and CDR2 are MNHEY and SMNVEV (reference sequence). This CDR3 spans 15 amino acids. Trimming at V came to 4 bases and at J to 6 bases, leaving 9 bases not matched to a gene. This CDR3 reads CASSSLTGVGDTQYF. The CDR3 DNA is TGTGCCAGCAGTTCCCTGACAGGGGTGGGGGATACGCAGTATTTT.

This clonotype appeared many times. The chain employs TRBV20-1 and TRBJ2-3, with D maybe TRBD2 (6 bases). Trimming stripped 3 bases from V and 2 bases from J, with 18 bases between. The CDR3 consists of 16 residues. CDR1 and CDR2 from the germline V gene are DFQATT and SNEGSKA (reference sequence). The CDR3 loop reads CSARDPLSGHTDTQYF. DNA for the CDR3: TGCAGTGCTAGGGATCCCCTTAGCGGACACACAGATACGCAGTATTTT.

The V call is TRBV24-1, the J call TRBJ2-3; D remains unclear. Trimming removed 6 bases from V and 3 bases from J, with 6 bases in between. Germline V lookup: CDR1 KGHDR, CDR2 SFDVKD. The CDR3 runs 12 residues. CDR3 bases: TGTGCCACCAGTTCCTATACAGATACGCAGTATTTT. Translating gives CATSSYTDTQYF.

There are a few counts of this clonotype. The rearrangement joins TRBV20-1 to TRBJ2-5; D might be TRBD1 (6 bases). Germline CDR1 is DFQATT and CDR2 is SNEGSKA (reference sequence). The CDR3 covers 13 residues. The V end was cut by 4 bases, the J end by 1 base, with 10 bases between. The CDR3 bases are TGCAGTGCTAAACACAGGGTCCAAGAGACCCAGTACTTC. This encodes CSAKHRVQETQYF.

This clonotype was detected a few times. CDR3 residues: CASSVASGGPSSEQYF. In DNA form, the CDR3 reads TGTGCCAGCAGCGTAGCTTCGGGAGGGCCATCAAGCGAGCAGTACTTC. The genes are TRBV9 and TRBJ2-7; TRBD2 aligns across 8 bases. Germline V gene lookup returns CDR1 SGDLS and CDR2 YYNGEE. V was clipped by 0 bases and J by 6 bases; unmatched bases: 11. CDR3 length: 16 amino acids.

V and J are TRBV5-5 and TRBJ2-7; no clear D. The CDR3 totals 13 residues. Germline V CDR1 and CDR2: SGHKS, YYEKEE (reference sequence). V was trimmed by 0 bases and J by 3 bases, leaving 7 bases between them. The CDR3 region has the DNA TGTGCCAGCAGCTTGGCTTTCCTCTACGAGCAGTACTTC. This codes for CASSLAFLYEQYF.

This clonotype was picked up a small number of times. CDR3 DNA: TGTGCCAGCAGCTTAGGGCGGGAACTGAACACTGAAGCTTTCTTT. It yields the protein CASSLGRELNTEAFF. The rearrangement uses TRBV7-2 and TRBJ1-1, with no clear D. Germline V gene lookup returns CDR1 SGHTA and CDR2 FQGNSA. Deletions cut 1 base from V and 0 bases from J, with 9 bases between. The CDR3 runs to 15 residues.

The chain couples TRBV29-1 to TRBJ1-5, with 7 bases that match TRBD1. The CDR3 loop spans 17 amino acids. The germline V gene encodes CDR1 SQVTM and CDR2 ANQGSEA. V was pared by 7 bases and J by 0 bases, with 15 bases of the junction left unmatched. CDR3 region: CSAGTAGEGYSNQPQHF. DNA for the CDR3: TGCAGCGCCGGGACAGCCGGAGAGGGCTATAGCAATCAGCCCCAGCATTTT.

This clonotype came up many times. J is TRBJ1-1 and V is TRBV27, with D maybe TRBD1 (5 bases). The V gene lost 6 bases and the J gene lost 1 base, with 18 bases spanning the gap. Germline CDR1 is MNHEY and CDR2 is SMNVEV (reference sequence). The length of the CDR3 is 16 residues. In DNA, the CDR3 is TGTGCCAGCAGAGAGTGGGGGGAGCACAAGAACACTGAAGCTTTCTTT. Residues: CASREWGEHKNTEAFF.

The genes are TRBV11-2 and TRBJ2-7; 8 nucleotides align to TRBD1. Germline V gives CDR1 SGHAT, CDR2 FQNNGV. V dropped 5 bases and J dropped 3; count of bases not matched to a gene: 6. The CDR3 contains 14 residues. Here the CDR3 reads CASSAGTGHYEQYF. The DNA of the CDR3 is TGTGCCAGCAGCGCCGGGACAGGACACTACGAGCAGTACTTC.

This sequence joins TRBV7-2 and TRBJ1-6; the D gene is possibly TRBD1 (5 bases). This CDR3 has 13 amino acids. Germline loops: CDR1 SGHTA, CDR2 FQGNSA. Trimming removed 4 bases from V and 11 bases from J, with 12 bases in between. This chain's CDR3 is CASSSPGYPPLHF. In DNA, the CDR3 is TGTGCCAGCAGCTCTCCAGGGTATCCACCCCTCCACTTT.

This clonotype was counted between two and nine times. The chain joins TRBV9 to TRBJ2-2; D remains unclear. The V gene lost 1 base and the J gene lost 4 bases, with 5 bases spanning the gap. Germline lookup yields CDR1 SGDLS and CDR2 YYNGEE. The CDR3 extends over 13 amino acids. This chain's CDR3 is CASSVSLTGELFF. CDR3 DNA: TGTGCCAGCAGCGTAAGTCTCACCGGGGAGCTGTTTTTT.

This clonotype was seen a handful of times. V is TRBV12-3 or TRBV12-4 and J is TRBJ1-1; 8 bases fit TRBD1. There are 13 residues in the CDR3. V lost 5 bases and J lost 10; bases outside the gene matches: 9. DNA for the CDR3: TGTGCCAGCAGTGGTGGGCAGGGGGCTGCAGCTTTCTTT. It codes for CASSGGQGAAAFF.